The 7 T cell receptor beta chains reported below all come from one sample, sequenced in a study of T cells in Graves' hyperthyroidism and ophthalmopathy. What was amplified from RNA transcripts were TCR beta CDR3 regions. HTBI primers drove first-round RT-PCR of the TCR CDR3. MiXCR was run by TCRdb on the multiplex PCR reads, yielding one entry per CDR3 protein. This table holds hundreds of thousands of distinct CDR3 sequences, approximately 40% found once. Sequencing used blood. The receptors were sampled from a man younger than 35 with Graves' hyperthyroidism.

The chain employs TRBV19 and TRBJ2-2, with TRBD2 as a possible D gene (5 bases). The germline CDR1 and CDR2 sequences are LNHDA and SQIVND (reference sequence). V lost 1 base to trimming and J lost 4 bases, with 10 bases between them. There are 15 residues in the CDR3. The DNA of the CDR3 is TGTGCCAGTAGTATAGGTCGAGGGCGCACCGGGGAGCTGTTTTTT. It is translated as CASSIGRGRTGELFF.

This clonotype was detected ten times or more. The genes are TRBV29-1 and TRBJ1-2, with TRBD1 as a possible D gene (6 bases). Germline CDR1 and CDR2: SQVTM and ANQGSEA. The CDR3 extends over 14 amino acids. V lost 0 bases to trimming and J lost 6 bases, with 14 bases between them. CDR3 residues: CSVEDSGGVDGYTF. CDR3 bases: TGCAGCGTTGAAGACAGTGGGGGCGTAGATGGCTACACCTTC.

The rearrangement links TRBV30 to TRBJ1-6; no reliable D call. CDR1 is GTSNPN, CDR2 SVGIG, per germline (reference sequence). V shed 5 bases and J shed 10 bases, with 15 bases lying between them. CDR3 length: 13 residues. The CDR3, as DNA: TGTGCCTGGGTGATCGTTGAGGGATCACCCCTCCACTTT. Its translation: CAWVIVEGSPLHF.

For this clonotype: At one end, the junction sequence differs from germline, possibly due to a read error. The chain is built from TRBV19 and TRBJ1-5; TRBD1 matches at 9 bases. Germline CDR1 and CDR2: LNHDA and SQIVND (reference sequence). This CDR3 contains 19 residues. The CDR3 coding sequence is TGCGCCAGCAGCCAGAGAATCGGACAGGGGATGTCGAGCAATCAGCCCCAGCATTTT. Encoded protein: CASSQRIGQGMSSNQPQHF. The full variable domain, completed using reference TRBV19 and TRBJ1-5, is DGGITQSPKYLFRKEGQNVTLSCEQNLNHDAMYWYRQDPGQGLRLIYYSQIVNDFQKGDIAEGYSVSREKKESFPLTVTSAQKNPTAFYLCASSQRIGQGMSSNQPQHFGDGTRLSIL.

This chain links TRBV6-5 with TRBJ1-1, with D unresolved. Germline V gene data show CDR1 as MNHEY and CDR2 as SVGAGI. The CDR3 totals 13 residues. V lost 6 bases and J 1 base, leaving 9 bases between the germline ends. The CDR3, as DNA: TGTGCCAGCAGGTACGACGCGAACACTGAAGCTTTCTTT. This gives the protein CASRYDANTEAFF.

This clonotype appeared many times. V gene TRBV7-7 combines with J gene TRBJ1-5, with 8 bases fitting TRBD1. The germline gives CDR1 SSHAT, CDR2 FNYEAQ (reference sequence). CDR3 length: 14 residues. The V and J ends lost 3 bases and 5 bases, in that order; junction bases with no gene match: 3. In DNA form, the CDR3 reads TGTGCCAGCAGCTTCAGGGGGCCGTATCAGCCCCAGCATTTT. Translating it yields CASSFRGPYQPQHF. The full variable domain, with the rest looked up from reference TRBV7-7 and TRBJ1-5, is GAGVSQSPRYKVTKRGQDVTLRCDPISSHATLYWYQQALGQGPEFLTYFNYEAQPDKSGLPSDRFSAERPEGSISTLTIQRTEQRDSAMYRCASSFRGPYQPQHFGDGTRLSIL.

The chain employs TRBV10-3 and TRBJ2-5; perhaps TRBD2 as D (5 bases). The V end was cut by 6 bases, the J end by 1 base, with 15 bases between. From germline, CDR1 is ENHRY and CDR2 SYGVKD. This CDR3 is built from 15 residues. Here the CDR3 reads CAISGEWHSQETQYF. The CDR3 DNA is TGTGCCATCAGCGGGGAATGGCACAGCCAAGAGACCCAGTACTTC.